Included here is one TCR beta chain sequence, with context. CDR3 size: 14 residues. Trimming pared 6 bases from V and 2 bases from J, leaving 13 bases between. CDR1 and CDR2 (germline): MGHRA, YSYEKL. The data were obtained in a study of blood T cell repertoires in COVID-19. Sequenced by immunoSEQ multiplex PCR; TCRdb stores in-frame clones only, minus some. This sample has 310,000 or so clones, with about 83% found just once. V is TRBV4-1 and J is TRBJ2-5, with D possibly matching TRBD1 (6 bases). Sequencing used PBMCs or T cells enriched from blood (not recorded which). This receptor was taken from a woman aged 40 to 50 who had recovered from COVID-19. Here the CDR3 reads CASRSDRQQETQYF. CDR3 nucleotide sequence: TGCGCCAGCAGATCCGACAGGCAACAAGAGACCCAGTACTTC.